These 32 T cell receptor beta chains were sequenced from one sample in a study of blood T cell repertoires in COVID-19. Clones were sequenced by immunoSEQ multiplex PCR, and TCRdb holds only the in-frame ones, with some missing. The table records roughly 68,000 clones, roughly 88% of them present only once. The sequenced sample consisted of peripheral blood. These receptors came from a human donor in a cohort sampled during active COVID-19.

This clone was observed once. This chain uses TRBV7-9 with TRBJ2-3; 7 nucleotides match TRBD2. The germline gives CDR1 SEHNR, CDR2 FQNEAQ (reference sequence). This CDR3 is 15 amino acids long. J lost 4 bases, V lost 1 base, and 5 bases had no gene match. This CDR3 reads CASSLGGRSADTQYF. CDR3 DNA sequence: TGTGCCAGCAGCTTAGGCGGGAGATCTGCAGATACGCAGTATTTT.

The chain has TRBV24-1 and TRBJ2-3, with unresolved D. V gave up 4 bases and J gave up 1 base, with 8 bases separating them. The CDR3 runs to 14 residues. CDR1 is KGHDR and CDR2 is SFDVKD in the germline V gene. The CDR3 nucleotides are TGTGCCACCAGTGACCCTGGGCGCACAGATACGCAGTATTTT. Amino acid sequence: CATSDPGRTDTQYF.

The CDR3 nucleotides read TGTGCCAGCACTAGCGGAGCGAACACCGGGGAGCTGTTTTTT. This gives the protein CASTSGANTGELFF. The chain uses TRBV4-2 and TRBJ2-2, with 7 bases that match TRBD2. Germline V gene lookup returns CDR1 LGHNA and CDR2 YNFKEQ. The CDR3 runs 14 residues. Germline trimming cut 7 bases from V and 0 bases from J; bases unmatched to any gene: 2.

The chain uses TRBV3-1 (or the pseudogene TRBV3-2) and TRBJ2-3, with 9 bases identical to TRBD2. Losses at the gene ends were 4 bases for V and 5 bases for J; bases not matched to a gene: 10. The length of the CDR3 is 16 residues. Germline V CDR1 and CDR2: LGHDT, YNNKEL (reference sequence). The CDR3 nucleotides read TGTGCCAGCAGCCCCCTGGGTGGCGGGGGGGTAGATACGCAGTATTTT. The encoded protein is CASSPLGGGGVDTQYF.

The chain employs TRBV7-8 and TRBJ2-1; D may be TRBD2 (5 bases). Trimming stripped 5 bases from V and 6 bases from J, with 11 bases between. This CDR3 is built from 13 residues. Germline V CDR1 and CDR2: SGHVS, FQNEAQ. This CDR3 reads CASSQDWGNEQFF. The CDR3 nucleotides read TGTGCCAGCAGCCAGGACTGGGGCAATGAGCAGTTCTTC.

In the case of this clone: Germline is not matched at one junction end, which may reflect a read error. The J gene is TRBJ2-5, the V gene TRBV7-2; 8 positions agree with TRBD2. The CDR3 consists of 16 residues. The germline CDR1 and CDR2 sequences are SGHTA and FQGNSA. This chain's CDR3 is CASNLASSGNPGAQYF. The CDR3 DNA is TGTGCCAGCAACTTAGCCAGTAGCGGGAACCCTGGGGCCCAGTACTTC. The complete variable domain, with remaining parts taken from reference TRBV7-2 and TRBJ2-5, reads GAGVSQSPSNKVTEKGKDVELRCDPISGHTALYWYRQSLGQGLEFLIYFQGNSAPDKSGLPSDRFSAERTGGSVSTLTIQRTQQEDSAVYLCASNLASSGNPGAQYFGPGTRLLVL.

CDR3 bases: TGTGCCAGCAGCCGAGGGGGCGGGAGGGCCCACAATGAGCAGTTCTTC. As protein: CASSRGGGRAHNEQFF. This chain joins TRBV7-9 and TRBJ2-1; 9 nucleotides line up with TRBD2. The CDR3 has 16 amino acids. CDR1 is SEHNR, CDR2 FQNEAQ, per germline (reference sequence). Trimming cost V 5 bases and J 5 bases; bases outside gene matches: 10. The complete variable domain, with remaining parts taken from reference TRBV7-9 and TRBJ2-1, reads DTGVSQNPRHKITKRGQNVTFRCDPISEHNRLYWYRQTLGQGPEFLTYFQNEAQLEKSRLLSDRFSAERPKGSFSTLEIQRTEQGDSAMYLCASSRGGGRAHNEQFFGPGTRLTVL.

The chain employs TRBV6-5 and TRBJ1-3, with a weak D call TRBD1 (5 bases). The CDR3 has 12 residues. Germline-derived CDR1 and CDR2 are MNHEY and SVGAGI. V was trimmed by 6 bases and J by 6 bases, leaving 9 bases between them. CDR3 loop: CASRTDANTIYF. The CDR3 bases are TGTGCCAGCAGGACAGACGCAAACACCATATATTTT.

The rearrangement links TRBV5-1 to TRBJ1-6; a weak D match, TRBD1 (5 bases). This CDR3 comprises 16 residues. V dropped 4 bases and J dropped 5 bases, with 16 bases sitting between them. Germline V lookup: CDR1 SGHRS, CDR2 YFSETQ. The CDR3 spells CASSRKAGQNNSPLHF. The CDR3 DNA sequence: TGCGCCAGCAGCCGGAAGGCCGGACAAAATAATTCACCCCTCCACTTT.

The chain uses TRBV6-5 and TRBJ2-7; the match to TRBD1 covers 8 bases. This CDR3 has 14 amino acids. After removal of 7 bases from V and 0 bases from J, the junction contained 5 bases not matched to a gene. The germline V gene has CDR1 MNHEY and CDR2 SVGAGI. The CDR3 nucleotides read TGTGCCAGCAAGTTAGGACAGGGCTCCTACGAGCAGTACTTC. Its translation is CASKLGQGSYEQYF.

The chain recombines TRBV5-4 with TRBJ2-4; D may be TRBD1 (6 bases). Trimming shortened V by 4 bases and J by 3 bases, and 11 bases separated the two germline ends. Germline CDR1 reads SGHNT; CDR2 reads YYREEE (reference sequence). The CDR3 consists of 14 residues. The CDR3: CASSPQGLKNIQYF. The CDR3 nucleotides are TGTGCCAGCAGCCCACAGGGCCTCAAAAACATTCAGTACTTC.

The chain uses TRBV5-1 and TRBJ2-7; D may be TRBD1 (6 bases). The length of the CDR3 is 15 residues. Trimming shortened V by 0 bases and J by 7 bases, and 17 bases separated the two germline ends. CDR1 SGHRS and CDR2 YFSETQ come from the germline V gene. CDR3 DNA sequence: TGCGCCAGCAGCTTGGCCGGGGACACTTCGCGAGAGCAGTACTTC. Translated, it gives CASSLAGDTSREQYF.

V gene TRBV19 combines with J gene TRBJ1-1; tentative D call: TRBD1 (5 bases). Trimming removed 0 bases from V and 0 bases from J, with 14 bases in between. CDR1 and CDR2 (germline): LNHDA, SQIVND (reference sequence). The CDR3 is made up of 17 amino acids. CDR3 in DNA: TGTGCCAGTAGTATAGATCCGTACAGGCCGGTGAACACTGAAGCTTTCTTT. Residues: CASSIDPYRPVNTEAFF.

CDR3 loop: CASSLATGPQETQYF. The CDR3 region has the DNA TGCGCCAGCAGCTTGGCCACTGGGCCACAAGAGACCCAGTACTTC. The chain carries TRBV5-1 and TRBJ2-5, with no clear D. The CDR3 totals 15 residues. V was cut by 0 bases and J by 2 bases, with 11 bases left in between. CDR1 and CDR2 (germline): SGHRS, YFSETQ.

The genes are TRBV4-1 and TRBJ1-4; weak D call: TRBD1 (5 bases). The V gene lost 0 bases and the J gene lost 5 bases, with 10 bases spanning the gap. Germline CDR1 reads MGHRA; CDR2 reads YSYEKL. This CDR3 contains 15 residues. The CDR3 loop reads CASSQEGGTNEKLFF. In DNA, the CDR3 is TGCGCCAGCAGCCAAGAAGGAGGGACCAATGAAAAACTGTTTTTT.

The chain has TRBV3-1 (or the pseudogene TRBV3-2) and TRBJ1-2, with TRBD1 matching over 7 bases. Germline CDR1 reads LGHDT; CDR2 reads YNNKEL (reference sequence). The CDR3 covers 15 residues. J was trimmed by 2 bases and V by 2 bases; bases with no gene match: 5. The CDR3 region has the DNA TGTGCCAGCAGCCAAAATGGACAGGCCAACTATGGCTACACCTTC. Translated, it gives CASSQNGQANYGYTF.

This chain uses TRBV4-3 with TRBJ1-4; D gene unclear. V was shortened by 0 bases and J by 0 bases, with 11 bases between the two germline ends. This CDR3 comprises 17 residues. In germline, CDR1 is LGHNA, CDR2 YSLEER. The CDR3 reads CASSQDPRQATNEKLFF. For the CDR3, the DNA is TGCGCCAGCAGCCAAGATCCCCGCCAGGCAACTAATGAAAAACTGTTTTTT.

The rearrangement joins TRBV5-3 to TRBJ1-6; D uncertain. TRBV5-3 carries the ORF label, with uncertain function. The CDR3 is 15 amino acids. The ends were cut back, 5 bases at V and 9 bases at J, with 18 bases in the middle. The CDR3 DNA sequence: TGTGCCAGAAGAACATTCTACGGGTTATGTTCACCCCTCCACTTT. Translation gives CARRTFYGLCSPLHF.

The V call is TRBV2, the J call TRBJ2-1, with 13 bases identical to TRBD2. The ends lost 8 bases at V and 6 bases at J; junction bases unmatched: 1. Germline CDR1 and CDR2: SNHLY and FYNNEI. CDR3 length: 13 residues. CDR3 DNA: TGTGCCAGCGGACTAGCGGGAGTCAATGAGCAGTTCTTC. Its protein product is CASGLAGVNEQFF. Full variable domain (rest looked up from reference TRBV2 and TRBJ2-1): EPEVTQTPSHQVTQMGQEVILRCVPISNHLYFYWYRQILGQKVEFLVSFYNNEISEKSEIFDDQFSVERPDGSNFTLKIRSTKLEDSAMYFCASGLAGVNEQFFGPGTRLTVL.

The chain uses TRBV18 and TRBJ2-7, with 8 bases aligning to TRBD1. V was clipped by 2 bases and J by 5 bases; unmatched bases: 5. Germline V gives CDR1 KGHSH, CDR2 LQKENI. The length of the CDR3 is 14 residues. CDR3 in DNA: TGTGCCAGCTCACCAAGACAGGGGTACGACGAGCAGTACTTC. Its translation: CASSPRQGYDEQYF.

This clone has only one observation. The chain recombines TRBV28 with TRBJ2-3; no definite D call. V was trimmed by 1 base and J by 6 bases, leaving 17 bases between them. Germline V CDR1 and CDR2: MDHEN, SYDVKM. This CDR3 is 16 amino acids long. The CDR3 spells CASSLLYHGLTDTQYF. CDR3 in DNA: TGTGCCAGCAGTTTATTGTATCATGGGCTGACGGATACGCAGTATTTT.

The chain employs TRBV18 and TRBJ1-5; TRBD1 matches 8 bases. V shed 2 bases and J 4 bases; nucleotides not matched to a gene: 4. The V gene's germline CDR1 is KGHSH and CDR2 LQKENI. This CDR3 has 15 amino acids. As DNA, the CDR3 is TGTGCCAGCTCACCAGCTGACAGGGGTAATCAGCCCCAGCATTTT. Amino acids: CASSPADRGNQPQHF.

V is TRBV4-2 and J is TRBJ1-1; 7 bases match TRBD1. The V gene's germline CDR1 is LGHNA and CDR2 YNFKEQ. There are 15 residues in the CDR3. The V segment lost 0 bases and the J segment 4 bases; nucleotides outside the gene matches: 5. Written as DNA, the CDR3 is TGTGCCAGCAGCCAAGAAGGGGGCCCTAGCACTGAAGCTTTCTTT. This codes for CASSQEGGPSTEAFF.

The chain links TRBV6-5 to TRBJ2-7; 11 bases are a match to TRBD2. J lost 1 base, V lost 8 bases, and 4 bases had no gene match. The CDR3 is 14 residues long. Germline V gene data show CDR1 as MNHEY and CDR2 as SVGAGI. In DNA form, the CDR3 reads TGTGCCAGCGTCCCTAGCGGGAGGTCCTACGAGCAGTACTTC. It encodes CASVPSGRSYEQYF.

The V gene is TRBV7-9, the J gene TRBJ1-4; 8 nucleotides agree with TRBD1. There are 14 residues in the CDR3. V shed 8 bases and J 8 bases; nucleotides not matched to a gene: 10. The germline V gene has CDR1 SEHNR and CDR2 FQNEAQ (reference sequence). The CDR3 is CASSSGTGREKLFF. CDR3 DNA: TGTGCCAGCTCCAGCGGGACAGGCCGGGAAAAACTGTTTTTT.

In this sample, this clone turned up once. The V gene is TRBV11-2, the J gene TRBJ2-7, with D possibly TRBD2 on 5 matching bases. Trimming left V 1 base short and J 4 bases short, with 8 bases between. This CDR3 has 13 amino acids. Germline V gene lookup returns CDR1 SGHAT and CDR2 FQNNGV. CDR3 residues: CASSLVEGYEQYF. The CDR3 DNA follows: TGTGCCAGCAGCTTAGTTGAGGGTTACGAGCAGTACTTC.

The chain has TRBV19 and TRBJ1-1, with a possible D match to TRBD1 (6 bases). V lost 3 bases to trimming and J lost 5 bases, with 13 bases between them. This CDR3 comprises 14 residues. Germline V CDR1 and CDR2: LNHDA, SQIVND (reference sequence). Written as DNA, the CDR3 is TGTGCCAGTAGTATCTTACAGGGTCAGACTGAAGCTTTCTTT. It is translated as CASSILQGQTEAFF.

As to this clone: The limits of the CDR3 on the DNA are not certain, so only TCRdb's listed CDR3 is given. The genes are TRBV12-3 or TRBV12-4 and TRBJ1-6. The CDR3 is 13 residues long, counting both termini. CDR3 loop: CASSSSRDSPLHF.

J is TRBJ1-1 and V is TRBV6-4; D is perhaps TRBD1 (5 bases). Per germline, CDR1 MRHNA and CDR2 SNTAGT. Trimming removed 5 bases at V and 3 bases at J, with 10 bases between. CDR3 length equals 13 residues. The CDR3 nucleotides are TGTGCCAGCAGTCCCGGGGGGTACACTGAAGCTTTCTTT. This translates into CASSPGGYTEAFF.

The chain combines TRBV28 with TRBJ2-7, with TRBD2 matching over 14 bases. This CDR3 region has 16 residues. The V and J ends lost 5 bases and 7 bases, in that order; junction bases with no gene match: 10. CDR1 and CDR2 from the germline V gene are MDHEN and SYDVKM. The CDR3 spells CASSPPTSGRAGEQYF. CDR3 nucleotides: TGTGCCAGCAGTCCACCGACTAGCGGGAGGGCGGGGGAGCAGTACTTC.

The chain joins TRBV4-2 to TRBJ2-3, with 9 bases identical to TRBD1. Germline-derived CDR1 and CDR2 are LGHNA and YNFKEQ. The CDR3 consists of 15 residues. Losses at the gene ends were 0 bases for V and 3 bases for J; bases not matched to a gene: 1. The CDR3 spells CASSQDDRGTDTQYF. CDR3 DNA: TGTGCCAGCAGCCAAGATGACAGGGGGACAGATACGCAGTATTTT.

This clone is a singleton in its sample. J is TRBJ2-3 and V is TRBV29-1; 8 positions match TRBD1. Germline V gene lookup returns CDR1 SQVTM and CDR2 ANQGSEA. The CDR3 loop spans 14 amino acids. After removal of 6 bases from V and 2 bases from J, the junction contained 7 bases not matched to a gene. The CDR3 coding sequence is TGCAGCGTCCGAGGACAGGGAATCACAGATACGCAGTATTTT. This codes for CSVRGQGITDTQYF.